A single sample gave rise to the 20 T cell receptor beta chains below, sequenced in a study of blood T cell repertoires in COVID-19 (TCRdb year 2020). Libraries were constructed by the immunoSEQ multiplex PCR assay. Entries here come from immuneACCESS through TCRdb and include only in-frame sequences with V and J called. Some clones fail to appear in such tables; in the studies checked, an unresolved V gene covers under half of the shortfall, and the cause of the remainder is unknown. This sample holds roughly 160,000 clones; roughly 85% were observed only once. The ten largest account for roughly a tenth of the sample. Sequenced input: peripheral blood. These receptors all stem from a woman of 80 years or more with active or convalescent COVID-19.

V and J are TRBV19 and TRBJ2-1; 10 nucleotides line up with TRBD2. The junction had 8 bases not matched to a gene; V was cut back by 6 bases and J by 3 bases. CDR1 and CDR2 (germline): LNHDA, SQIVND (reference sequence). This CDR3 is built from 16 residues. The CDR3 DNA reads TGTGCCAGTAGCCCTCCCCTAGCGGGAGTCTACAATGAGCAGTTCTTC. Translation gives CASSPPLAGVYNEQFF.

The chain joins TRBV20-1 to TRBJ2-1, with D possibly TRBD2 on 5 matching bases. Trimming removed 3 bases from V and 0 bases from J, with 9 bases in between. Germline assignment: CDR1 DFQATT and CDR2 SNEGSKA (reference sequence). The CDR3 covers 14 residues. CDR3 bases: TGCAGTGCTAGTCCCGGGAACTCCTACAATGAGCAGTTCTTC. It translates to CSASPGNSYNEQFF.

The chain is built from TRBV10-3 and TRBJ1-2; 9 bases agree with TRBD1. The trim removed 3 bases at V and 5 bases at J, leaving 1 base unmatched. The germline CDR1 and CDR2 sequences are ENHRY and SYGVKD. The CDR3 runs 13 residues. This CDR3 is CAISEGTGYGYTF. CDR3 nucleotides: TGTGCCATCAGTGAAGGGACAGGGTATGGCTACACCTTC.

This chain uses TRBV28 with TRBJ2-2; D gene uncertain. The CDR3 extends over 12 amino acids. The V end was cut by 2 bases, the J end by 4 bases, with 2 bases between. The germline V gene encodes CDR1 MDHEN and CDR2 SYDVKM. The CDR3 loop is CASSLLTGELFF. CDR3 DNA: TGTGCCAGCAGTTTACTCACCGGGGAGCTGTTTTTT.

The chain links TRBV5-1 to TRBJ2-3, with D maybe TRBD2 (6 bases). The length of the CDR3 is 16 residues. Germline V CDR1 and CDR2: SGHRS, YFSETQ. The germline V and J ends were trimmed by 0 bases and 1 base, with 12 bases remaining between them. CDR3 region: CASSLVPTGGTDTQYF. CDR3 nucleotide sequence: TGCGCCAGCAGCTTGGTCCCGACGGGGGGCACAGATACGCAGTATTTT.

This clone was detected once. CDR3 sequence reads: CASSMGPGRPQHF. For the CDR3, the DNA is TGTGCCAGTAGTATGGGCCCAGGTCGGCCCCAGCATTTT. The chain uses TRBV19 and TRBJ1-5; D is ambiguous. CDR1 LNHDA and CDR2 SQIVND come from the germline V gene (reference sequence). The CDR3 length is 13 residues. V shed 3 bases and J shed 9 bases, with 12 bases lying between them.

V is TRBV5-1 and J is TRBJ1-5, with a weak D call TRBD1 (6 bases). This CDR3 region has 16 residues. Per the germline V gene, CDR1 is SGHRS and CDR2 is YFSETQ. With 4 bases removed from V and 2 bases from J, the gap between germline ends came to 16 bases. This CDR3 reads CASSPGTTSGNQPQHF. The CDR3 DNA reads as TGCGCCAGCAGCCCGGGGACAACCTCGGGCAATCAGCCCCAGCATTTT.

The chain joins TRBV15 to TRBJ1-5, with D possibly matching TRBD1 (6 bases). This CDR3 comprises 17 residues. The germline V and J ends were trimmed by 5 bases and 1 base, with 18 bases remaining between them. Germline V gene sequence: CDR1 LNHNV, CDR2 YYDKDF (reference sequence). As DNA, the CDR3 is TGTGCCACCAGCGGGGGGGGGCCCCGGGTCAGCAATCAGCCCCAGCATTTT. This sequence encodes CATSGGGPRVSNQPQHF.

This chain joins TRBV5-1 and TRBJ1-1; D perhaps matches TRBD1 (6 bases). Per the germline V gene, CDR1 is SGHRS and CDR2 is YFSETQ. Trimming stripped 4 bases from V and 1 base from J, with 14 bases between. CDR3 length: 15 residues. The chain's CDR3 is CASSEYGQSNTEAFF. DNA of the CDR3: TGCGCCAGCAGCGAATATGGACAGTCGAACACTGAAGCTTTCTTT.

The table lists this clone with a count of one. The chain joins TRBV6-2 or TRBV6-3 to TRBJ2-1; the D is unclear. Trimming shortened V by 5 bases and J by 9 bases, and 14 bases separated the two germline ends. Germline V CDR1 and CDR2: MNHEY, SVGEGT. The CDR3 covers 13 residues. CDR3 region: CASSDIFRGEQFF. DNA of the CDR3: TGTGCCAGCAGTGATATCTTTAGAGGTGAGCAGTTCTTC.

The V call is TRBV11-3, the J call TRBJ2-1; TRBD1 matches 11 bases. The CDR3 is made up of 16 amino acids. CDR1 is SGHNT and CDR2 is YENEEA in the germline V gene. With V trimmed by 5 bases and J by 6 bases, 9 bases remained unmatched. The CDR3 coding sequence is TGTGCCAGCAGCCCCAATCCCGGGACAGGGGGCAATGAGCAGTTCTTC. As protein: CASSPNPGTGGNEQFF.

In DNA, the CDR3 is TGTGCCAGCAGCCCTCGATCCTTGACAGGGAACACTGAAGCTTTCTTT. Its protein is CASSPRSLTGNTEAFF. The rearrangement links TRBV3-1 (or the pseudogene TRBV3-2) to TRBJ1-1; possibly TRBD1 for D (6 bases). V lost 4 bases and J lost 1, with 16 bases in between. Germline V gives CDR1 LGHDT, CDR2 YNNKEL (reference sequence). The CDR3 contains 16 residues.

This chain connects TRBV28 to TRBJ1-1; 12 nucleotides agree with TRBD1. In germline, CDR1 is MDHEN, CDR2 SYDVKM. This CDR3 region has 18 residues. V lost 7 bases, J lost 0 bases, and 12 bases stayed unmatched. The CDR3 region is CASTNPKGQGAMNTEAFF. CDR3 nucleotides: TGTGCCAGCACCAACCCGAAGGGACAGGGGGCGATGAACACTGAAGCTTTCTTT.

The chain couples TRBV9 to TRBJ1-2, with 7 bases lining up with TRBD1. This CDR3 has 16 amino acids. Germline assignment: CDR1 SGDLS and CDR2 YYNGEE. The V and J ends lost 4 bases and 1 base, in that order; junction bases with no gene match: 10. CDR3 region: CASSKNTGANNYGYTF. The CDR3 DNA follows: TGTGCCAGCAGCAAGAATACAGGGGCAAATAACTATGGCTACACCTTC.

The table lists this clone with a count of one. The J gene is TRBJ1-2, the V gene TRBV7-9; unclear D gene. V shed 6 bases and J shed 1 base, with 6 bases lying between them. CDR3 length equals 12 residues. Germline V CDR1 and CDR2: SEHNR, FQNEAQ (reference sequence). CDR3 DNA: TGTGCCAGCAGACCAGATAACTATGGCTACACCTTC. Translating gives CASRPDNYGYTF.

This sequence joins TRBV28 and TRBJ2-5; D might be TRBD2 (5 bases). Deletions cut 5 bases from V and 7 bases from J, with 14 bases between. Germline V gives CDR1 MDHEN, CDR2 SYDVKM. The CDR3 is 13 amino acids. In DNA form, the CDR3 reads TGTGCCAGCAGTCCGGCGGGCCGGGGGACCCAGTACTTC. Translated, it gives CASSPAGRGTQYF.

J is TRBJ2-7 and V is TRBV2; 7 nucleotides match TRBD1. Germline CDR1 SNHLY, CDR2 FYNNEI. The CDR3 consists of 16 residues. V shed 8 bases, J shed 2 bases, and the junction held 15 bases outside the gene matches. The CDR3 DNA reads TGTGCCAGCCCAATCTGGATAGACAGGGAGACCTACGAGCAGTACTTC. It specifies CASPIWIDRETYEQYF.

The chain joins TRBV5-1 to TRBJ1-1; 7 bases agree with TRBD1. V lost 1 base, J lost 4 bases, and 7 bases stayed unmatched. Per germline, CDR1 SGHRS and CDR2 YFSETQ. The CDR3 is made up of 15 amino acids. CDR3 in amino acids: CASSLKNRGSTEAFF. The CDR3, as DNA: TGCGCCAGCAGCTTGAAGAACAGGGGCTCCACTGAAGCTTTCTTT. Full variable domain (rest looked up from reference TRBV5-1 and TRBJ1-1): KAGVTQTPRYLIKTRGQQVTLSCSPISGHRSVSWYQQTPGQGLQFLFEYFSETQRNKGNFPGRFSGRQFSNSRSEMNVSTLELGDSALYLCASSLKNRGSTEAFFGQGTRLTVV.

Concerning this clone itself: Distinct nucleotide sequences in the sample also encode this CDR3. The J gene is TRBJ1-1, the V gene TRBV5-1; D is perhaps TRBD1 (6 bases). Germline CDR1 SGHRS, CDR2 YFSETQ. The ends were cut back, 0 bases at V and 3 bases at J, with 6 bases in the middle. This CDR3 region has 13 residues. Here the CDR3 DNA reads TGCGCCAGCAGCTTGGCAGGGGACACTGAAGCTTTCTTT. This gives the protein CASSLAGDTEAFF.

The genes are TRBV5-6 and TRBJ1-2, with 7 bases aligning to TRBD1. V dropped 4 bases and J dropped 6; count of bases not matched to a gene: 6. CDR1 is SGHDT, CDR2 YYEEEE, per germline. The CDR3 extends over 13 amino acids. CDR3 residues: CASSKAGTDGYTF. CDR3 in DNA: TGTGCCAGCAGCAAAGCCGGGACAGATGGCTACACCTTC.